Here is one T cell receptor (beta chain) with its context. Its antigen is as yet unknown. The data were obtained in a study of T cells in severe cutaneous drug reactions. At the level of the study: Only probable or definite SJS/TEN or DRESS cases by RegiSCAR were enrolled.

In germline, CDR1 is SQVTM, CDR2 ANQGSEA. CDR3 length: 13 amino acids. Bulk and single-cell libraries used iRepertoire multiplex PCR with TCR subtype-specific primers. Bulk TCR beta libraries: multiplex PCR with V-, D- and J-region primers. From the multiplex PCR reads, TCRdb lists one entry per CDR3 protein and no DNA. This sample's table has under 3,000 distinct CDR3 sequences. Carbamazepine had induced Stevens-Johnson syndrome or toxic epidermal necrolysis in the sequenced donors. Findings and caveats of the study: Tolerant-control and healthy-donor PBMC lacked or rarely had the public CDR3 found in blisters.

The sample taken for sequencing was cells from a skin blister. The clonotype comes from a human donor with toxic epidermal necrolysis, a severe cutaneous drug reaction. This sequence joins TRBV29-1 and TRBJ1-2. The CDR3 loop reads CSAPMDGLYGYTF.